The TCR beta chain under discussion was sequenced for a study of control samples from healthy donors and cancer patients. This CDR3 has 13 amino acids. V was shortened by 4 bases and J by 12 bases, with 16 bases between the two germline ends. Germline V gives CDR1 SGHVS, CDR2 FQNEAQ. Measured with immunoSEQ multiplex PCR; TCRdb has only the in-frame clones, and not every one. Altogether over 150,000 clones are present, 90% to 95% being singletons, with the ten largest covering 1.3% to 1.5%. The specimen sequenced was blood. The V and J genes are TRBV7-8 and TRBJ2-1; possibly TRBD1 for D (7 bases). The clonotype originates from a woman aged 18-29 years in good health. The CDR3 DNA follows: TGTGCCAGCAGCTCAAACCAGGGGGGAAGGCAGTTCTTC. This encodes CASSSNQGGRQFF.